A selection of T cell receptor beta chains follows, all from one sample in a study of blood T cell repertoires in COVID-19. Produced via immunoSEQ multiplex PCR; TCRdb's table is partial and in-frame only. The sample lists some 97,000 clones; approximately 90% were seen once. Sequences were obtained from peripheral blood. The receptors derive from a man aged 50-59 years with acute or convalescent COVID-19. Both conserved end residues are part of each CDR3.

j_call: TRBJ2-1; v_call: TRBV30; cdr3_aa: CAWSTGLAGWNEQFF
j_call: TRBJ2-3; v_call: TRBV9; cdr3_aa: CASSVSPTSTDTQYF
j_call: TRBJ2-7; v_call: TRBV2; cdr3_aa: CAAGDSVYEQYF
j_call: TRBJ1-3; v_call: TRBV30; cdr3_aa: CAWRGVGQGGNTIYF
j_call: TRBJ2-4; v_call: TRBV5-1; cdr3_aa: CASTGQGTRNIQYF
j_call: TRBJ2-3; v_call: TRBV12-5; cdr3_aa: CASGLVPGTSTDTQYF
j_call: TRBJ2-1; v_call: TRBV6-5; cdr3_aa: CASSYSQGKGEQFF
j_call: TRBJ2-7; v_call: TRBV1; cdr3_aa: CTSSPASYEQYF
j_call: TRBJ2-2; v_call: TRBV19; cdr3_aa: CASSIRSSGSNTGELFF
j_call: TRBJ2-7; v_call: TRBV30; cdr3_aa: CAWSEQPGSGSYEQYF
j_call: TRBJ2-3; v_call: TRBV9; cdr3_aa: CASSVGGTSVTDTQYF
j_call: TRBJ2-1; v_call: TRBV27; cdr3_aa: CASSFSAGDHYNEQFF
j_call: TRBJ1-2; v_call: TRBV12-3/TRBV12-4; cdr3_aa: CASSLGQGDGYTF
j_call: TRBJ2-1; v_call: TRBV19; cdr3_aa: CASSIPGMTPYNEQFF
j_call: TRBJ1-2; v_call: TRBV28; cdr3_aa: CASSRQGSYTF
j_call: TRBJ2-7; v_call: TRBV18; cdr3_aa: CASSPGTGAGEQYF
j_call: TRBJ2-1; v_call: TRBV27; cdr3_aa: CASSSRGGSYNEQFF
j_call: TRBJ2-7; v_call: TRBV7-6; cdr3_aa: CASSLGPAGGYEQYF
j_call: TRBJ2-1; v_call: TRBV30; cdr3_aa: CAWSKGLAVYNEQFF
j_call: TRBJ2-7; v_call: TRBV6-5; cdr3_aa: CASSSYQGEQYF
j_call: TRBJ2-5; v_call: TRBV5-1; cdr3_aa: CASSLAVAPETQYF
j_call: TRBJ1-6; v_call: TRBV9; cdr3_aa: CASSVEQGNSPLHF
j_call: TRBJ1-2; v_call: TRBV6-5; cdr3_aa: CASSYGRARANYGYTF
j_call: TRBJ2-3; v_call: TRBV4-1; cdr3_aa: CASSHGLIAGWSTDTQYF
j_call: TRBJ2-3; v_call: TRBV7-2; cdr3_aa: CASSLKTSGRAADTQYF
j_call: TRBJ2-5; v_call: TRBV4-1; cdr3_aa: CASSSSQAPWETQYF
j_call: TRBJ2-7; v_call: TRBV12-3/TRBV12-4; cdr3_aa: CASSLSLAGEQYF
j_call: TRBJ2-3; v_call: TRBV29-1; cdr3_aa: CSAEKDSGTDTQYF
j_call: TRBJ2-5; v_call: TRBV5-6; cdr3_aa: CASSLYSWAYGQETQYF
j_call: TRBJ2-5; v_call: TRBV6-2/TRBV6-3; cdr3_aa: CASSYSQETQYF
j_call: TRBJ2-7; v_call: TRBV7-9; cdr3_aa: CASSLEPGGREQYF
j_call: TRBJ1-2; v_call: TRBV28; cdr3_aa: CASSFPGRADYGYTF
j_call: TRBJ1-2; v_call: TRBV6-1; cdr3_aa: CASSESPQGYRGHGYTF
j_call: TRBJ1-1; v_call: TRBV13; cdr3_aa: CASSTLGRVMNTEAFF
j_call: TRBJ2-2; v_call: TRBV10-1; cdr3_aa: CASSDRLAESGTGELFF
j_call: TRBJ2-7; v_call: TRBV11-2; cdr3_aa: CASSPRTSFPYEQYF
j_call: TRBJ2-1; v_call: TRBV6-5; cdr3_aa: CASSIAGAPNEQFF
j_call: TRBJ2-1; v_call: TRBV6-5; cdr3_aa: CASTRSGKEAEQFF
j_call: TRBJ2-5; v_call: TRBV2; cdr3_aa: CASSTGLAGGETQYF
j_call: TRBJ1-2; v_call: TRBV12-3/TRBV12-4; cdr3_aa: CASSPSSTGGYTF
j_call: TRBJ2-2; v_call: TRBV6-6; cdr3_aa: CASSYPGVGELFF
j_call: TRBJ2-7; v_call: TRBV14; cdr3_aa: CASSGWTGHSYEQYF